This TCR beta chain was profiled in a study of T cell responses to AZD1222 COVID-19 vaccine. Overall study results and limits: Baseline testing showed seropositivity in only 5 or 6 AZD1222 recipients. Spike-specific TCR depth and breadth grew after two AZD1222 doses.

Only in-frame clones appear in the TCRdb table, and some are missing; sequencing was by immunoSEQ multiplex PCR. The sample has about 110,000 clones; under 95% are singletons. Regarding this clone: The antigen remains unidentified.

CDR1 and CDR2 (germline): ENHRY, SYGVKD. V shed 10 bases and J shed 1 base, with 10 bases lying between them. This CDR3 is built from 12 residues. The sample here was peripheral blood, taken on day 0 of AZD1222 vaccination. The receptor was derived from an adult in good health. V usage is TRBV10-3 and J usage is TRBJ1-1; no firm D call. CDR3 DNA sequence: TGTGCCACCCGAGTATCGAACACTGAAGCTTTCTTT. Its translation: CATRVSNTEAFF.